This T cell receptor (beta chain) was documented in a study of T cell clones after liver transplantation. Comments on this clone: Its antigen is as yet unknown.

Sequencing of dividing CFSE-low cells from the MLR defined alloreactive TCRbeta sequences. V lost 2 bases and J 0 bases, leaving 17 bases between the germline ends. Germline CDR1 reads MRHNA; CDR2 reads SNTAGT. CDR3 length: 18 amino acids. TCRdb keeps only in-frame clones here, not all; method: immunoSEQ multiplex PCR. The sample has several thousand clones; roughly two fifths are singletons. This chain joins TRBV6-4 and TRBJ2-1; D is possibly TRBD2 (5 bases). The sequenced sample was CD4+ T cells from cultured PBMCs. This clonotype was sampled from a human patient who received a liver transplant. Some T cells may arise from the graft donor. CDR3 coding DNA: TGTGCCAGCAGTGACCCGGTTATAAGCGGCAGCTCCTACAATGAGCAGTTCTTC. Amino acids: CASSDPVISGSSYNEQFF.